A single sample is the source of the 21 T cell receptor beta chains below, sequenced in a study of shared clonotypes between healthy human individuals (dated by TCRdb to about 2020). The protocol used for the library was the immunoSEQ multiplex PCR assay. Entries here come from immuneACCESS through TCRdb and include only in-frame sequences with V and J called. Some clones fail to appear in such tables; in the studies checked, an unresolved V gene covers under half of the shortfall, and the cause of the remainder is unknown. The sample profile shows 1,500,000 or so clones; approximately 96% of them were found once. The ten largest clones represent 1% to 1.5% of the sample. Sample: naive CD4+ T cells sorted from blood. In light of the paper, this sample's cell subset or site label describes: CD45RA+ positively selected. All receptors come from a man aged 30 to 39 in good health.

This chain connects TRBV27 to TRBJ2-2, with 10 bases lining up with TRBD2. The germline gives CDR1 MNHEY, CDR2 SMNVEV (reference sequence). The CDR3 has 19 amino acids. V was clipped by 5 bases and J by 5 bases; unmatched bases: 17. The CDR3 region is CASSPRPAGGPYETGELFF. The DNA of the CDR3 is TGTGCCAGCAGTCCTCGCCCAGCGGGAGGGCCGTATGAGACCGGGGAGCTGTTTTTT.

The chain is built from TRBV7-9 and TRBJ1-5; 7 nucleotides align to TRBD1. The CDR3 is 16 residues long. The V segment lost 3 bases and the J segment 2 bases; nucleotides outside the gene matches: 7. Germline V gene sequence: CDR1 SEHNR, CDR2 FQNEAQ (reference sequence). CDR3 region: CASSFSTGAGNQPQHF. As DNA, the CDR3 is TGTGCCAGCAGCTTTTCAACAGGGGCCGGCAATCAGCCCCAGCATTTT.

This clone was counted a single time. The sample contains more than one DNA sequence encoding this CDR3. The V gene is TRBV28, the J gene TRBJ1-5, with 7 bases matching TRBD1. CDR1 MDHEN and CDR2 SYDVKM come from the germline V gene. V was clipped by 5 bases and J by 2 bases; unmatched bases: 3. This CDR3 is built from 14 residues. In DNA, the CDR3 is TGTGCCAGCAGTCCTGGGACAGGCAATCAGCCCCAGCATTTT. Translated, it gives CASSPGTGNQPQHF.

This chain links TRBV15 with TRBJ1-1; D ambiguous. The CDR3 is made up of 14 amino acids. The V end was cut by 1 base, the J end by 3 bases, with 9 bases between. Germline assignment: CDR1 LNHNV and CDR2 YYDKDF (reference sequence). This CDR3 reads CATSRGGTDTEAFF. The DNA for the CDR3 is TGTGCCACCAGCAGAGGGGGAACGGACACTGAAGCTTTCTTT.

The chain has TRBV2 and TRBJ2-1, with TRBD1 matching 9 bases. V lost 6 bases and J lost 5; bases outside the gene matches: 8. Germline V gene data show CDR1 as SNHLY and CDR2 as FYNNEI. The CDR3 covers 15 residues. The chain's CDR3 is CASRNTGTGNNEQFF. CDR3 nucleotide sequence: TGTGCCAGCAGAAACACCGGGACAGGGAACAATGAGCAGTTCTTC.

This chain uses TRBV15 with TRBJ1-5; a weak D match, TRBD1 (5 bases). Germline V gene lookup returns CDR1 LNHNV and CDR2 YYDKDF (reference sequence). The CDR3 consists of 14 residues. V lost 1 base, J lost 7 bases, and 11 bases lay in between. The CDR3 DNA follows: TGTGCCACCAGCAGAGGGGGGGTAGGACAGCCCCAGCATTTT. This encodes CATSRGGVGQPQHF.

The rearrangement links TRBV7-2 to TRBJ1-2; D gene unclear. This CDR3 has 14 residues. Trimming left V 5 bases short and J 1 base short, with 11 bases between. Germline-derived CDR1 and CDR2 are SGHTA and FQGNSA. In DNA form, the CDR3 reads TGTGCCAGCAGCCACCTCGACAATAACTATGGCTACACCTTC. As protein: CASSHLDNNYGYTF.

There are a few counts of this clone. The CDR3 DNA follows: TGTGCCAGCAGCCCAGGCTCTGGCTACACCTTC. As protein: CASSPGSGYTF. The rearrangement uses TRBV7-9 and TRBJ1-2; no clear D gene. This CDR3 region has 11 residues. From germline, CDR1 is SEHNR and CDR2 FQNEAQ (reference sequence). The ends were cut back, 5 bases at V and 7 bases at J, with 8 bases in the middle. Full variable domain (outside the CDR3, taken from reference TRBV7-9 and TRBJ1-2): DTGVSQNPRHKITKRGQNVTFRCDPISEHNRLYWYRQTLGQGPEFLTYFQNEAQLEKSRLLSDRFSAERPKGSFSTLEIQRTEQGDSAMYLCASSPGSGYTFGSGTRLTVV.

This clone has just a few counts. Different DNA sequences within this sample yield the same CDR3. CDR3 in DNA: TGCAGCGTTGGGGGGAGCAATCAGCCCCAGCATTTT. Amino acids: CSVGGSNQPQHF. The chain is built from TRBV29-1 and TRBJ1-5; TRBD1 might be the D (5 bases). The germline V and J ends were trimmed by 4 bases and 1 base, with 5 bases remaining between them. The length of the CDR3 is 12 residues. Germline CDR1 SQVTM, CDR2 ANQGSEA.

The chain couples TRBV5-1 to TRBJ2-3; D is unresolved. The CDR3 is 15 residues long. Trimming removed 0 bases from V and 1 base from J, with 9 bases in between. The V gene's germline CDR1 is SGHRS and CDR2 YFSETQ. CDR3 nucleotides: TGCGCCAGCAGCTTGGTAGGTCTCGGCACAGATACGCAGTATTTT. Its translation is CASSLVGLGTDTQYF.

This sequence joins TRBV27 and TRBJ1-1, with TRBD1 as a possible D gene (5 bases). The CDR3 is 18 amino acids. The germline V gene has CDR1 MNHEY and CDR2 SMNVEV (reference sequence). V was cut by 0 bases and J by 0 bases, with 17 bases left in between. The CDR3 DNA sequence: TGTGCCAGCAGTTTATCCTTCGCACAGGAGACTATGAACACTGAAGCTTTCTTT. Protein: CASSLSFAQETMNTEAFF.

This chain joins TRBV5-1 and TRBJ2-2, with 9 bases aligning to TRBD1. CDR1 and CDR2 (germline): SGHRS, YFSETQ. The CDR3 loop spans 14 amino acids. V lost 9 bases and J lost 4; bases outside the gene matches: 7. CDR3 sequence: CATTDRGGTGELFF. The CDR3 bases are TGCGCCACTACGGACAGGGGAGGCACCGGGGAGCTGTTTTTT.

The chain uses TRBV10-3 and TRBJ2-2; 10 bases are shared with TRBD1. Germline lookup yields CDR1 ENHRY and CDR2 SYGVKD. With 9 bases clipped from V and 5 bases from J, the junction kept 9 bases outside the gene matches. CDR3 length: 15 amino acids. Written as DNA, the CDR3 is TGTGCCATTCAACCGGGACAGGGGAATACCGGGGAGCTGTTTTTT. This gives the protein CAIQPGQGNTGELFF.

The chain links TRBV7-6 to TRBJ2-5, with a weak D call TRBD2 (5 bases). CDR1 is SGHVS and CDR2 is FNYEAQ in the germline V gene. The CDR3 totals 13 residues. V was shortened by 7 bases and J by 4 bases, with 13 bases between the two germline ends. The CDR3 protein is CASTLAPGETQYF. The CDR3 DNA reads TGTGCCAGCACCCTAGCTCCGGGAGAGACCCAGTACTTC.

This clone has a single count. The V gene is TRBV5-1, the J gene TRBJ2-2, with 8 nucleotides matching TRBD1. With V trimmed by 2 bases and J by 4 bases, 4 bases remained unmatched. Per the germline V gene, CDR1 is SGHRS and CDR2 is YFSETQ. This CDR3 spans 15 amino acids. Written as DNA, the CDR3 is TGCGCCAGCAGCTTTGACAGGGGTGGCACCGGGGAGCTGTTTTTT. Protein: CASSFDRGGTGELFF.

The rearrangement joins TRBV5-1 to TRBJ2-1; 9 bases align to TRBD1. CDR3 size: 16 residues. V lost 5 bases, J lost 4 bases, and 10 bases stayed unmatched. Germline CDR1 SGHRS, CDR2 YFSETQ. CDR3 in DNA: TGCGCCAGCAGTTGGGGGGTAGGACAGGGGTACAATGAGCAGTTCTTC. This encodes CASSWGVGQGYNEQFF.

V is TRBV28 and J is TRBJ1-5; no clear D. CDR3 length equals 16 residues. Germline assignment: CDR1 MDHEN and CDR2 SYDVKM. Trimming removed 3 bases at V and 3 bases at J, with 15 bases between. The CDR3 sequence is CASSLSGRGYNQPQHF. The CDR3, as DNA: TGTGCCAGCAGTTTGTCGGGGAGAGGCTACAATCAGCCCCAGCATTTT.

The chain couples TRBV18 to TRBJ2-1, with TRBD2 identical over 13 bases. CDR1 and CDR2 from the germline V gene are KGHSH and LQKENI. With 6 bases clipped from V and 8 bases from J, the junction kept 4 bases outside the gene matches. This CDR3 has 14 residues. CDR3 protein: CASSRTSGRDEQFF. In nucleotides, the CDR3 is TGTGCCAGCTCGCGCACTAGCGGGAGGGATGAGCAGTTCTTC.

V usage is TRBV5-4 and J usage is TRBJ1-2, with a weak D call TRBD1 (6 bases). From germline, CDR1 is SGHNT and CDR2 YYREEE (reference sequence). This CDR3 contains 13 residues. V was clipped by 7 bases and J by 8 bases, with 18 bases between them. Here the CDR3 reads CASQGGGAKGYTF. CDR3 in DNA: TGTGCCAGCCAGGGCGGGGGGGCGAAGGGCTACACCTTC. Complete variable domain (other parts from reference TRBV5-4 and TRBJ1-2): ETGVTQSPTHLIKTRGQQVTLRCSSQSGHNTVSWYQQALGQGPQFIFQYYREEENGRGNFPPRFSGLQFPNYSSELNVNALELDDSALYLCASQGGGAKGYTFGSGTRLTVV.

The chain recombines TRBV10-3 with TRBJ2-2, with 7 bases identical to TRBD2. The V gene's germline CDR1 is ENHRY and CDR2 SYGVKD. This CDR3 is built from 15 residues. With V trimmed by 8 bases and J by 5 bases, 11 bases remained unmatched. The CDR3: CAIDPMGGRTGELFF. The CDR3 DNA reads TGTGCCATCGACCCCATGGGAGGGCGGACCGGGGAGCTGTTTTTT.

The chain has TRBV6-1 and TRBJ2-7, with 11 bases identical to TRBD2. Germline lookup yields CDR1 MNHNS and CDR2 SASEGT. CDR3 size: 13 residues. V shed 7 bases, J shed 4 bases, and the junction held 3 bases outside the gene matches. CDR3 sequence: CASNPSGRYEQYF. CDR3 sequence (DNA): TGTGCCAGCAATCCTAGCGGGAGGTACGAGCAGTACTTC.